This TCR beta chain came from a study of blood T cell repertoires in COVID-19. As for the study in general: PBMCs, B-cell-depleted T cells, or T cells were the source of the cDNA or gDNA that made up the material.

Germline CDR1 SGDLS, CDR2 YYNGEE. The CDR3 is made up of 15 amino acids. Trimming took 3 bases from V and 9 from J; bases not matched to a gene: 4. Generated by immunoSEQ multiplex PCR, the TCRdb table keeps only in-frame clones and is missing some. The table records under 300,000 clones, around 89% of them present only once. Enrolled through a virtual design, the participants were between about 18 and 89 years of age and came from 24 US areas. Recovery meant two consecutive negative NP/OP PCR tests, professional clearance, or resolved symptoms. Material: PBMCs or T cells enriched from blood (not recorded which). The receptor was derived from a man aged 35-49 years who had recovered from COVID-19. This sequence joins TRBV9 and TRBJ2-1; 15 bases are a match to TRBD2. The CDR3 loop reads CASSAGTSGGSEQFF. CDR3 nucleotide sequence: TGTGCCAGCAGCGCAGGGACTAGCGGGGGGTCTGAGCAGTTCTTC. The full variable domain, its missing parts supplied by reference TRBV9 and TRBJ2-1, is DSGVTQTPKHLITATGQRVTLRCSPRSGDLSVYWYQQSLDQGLQFLIQYYNGEERAKGNILERFSAQQFPDLHSELNLSSLELGDSALYFCASSAGTSGGSEQFFGPGTRLTVL.